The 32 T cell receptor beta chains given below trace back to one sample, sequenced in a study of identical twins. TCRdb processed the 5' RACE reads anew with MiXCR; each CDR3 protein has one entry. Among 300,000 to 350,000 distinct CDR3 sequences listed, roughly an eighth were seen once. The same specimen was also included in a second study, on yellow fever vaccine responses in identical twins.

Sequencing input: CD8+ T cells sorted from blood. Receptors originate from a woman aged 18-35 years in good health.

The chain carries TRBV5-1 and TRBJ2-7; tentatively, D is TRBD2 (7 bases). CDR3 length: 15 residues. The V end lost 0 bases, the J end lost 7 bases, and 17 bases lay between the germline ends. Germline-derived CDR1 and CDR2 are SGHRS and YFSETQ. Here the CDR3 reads CASSLVGGPRGEQYF. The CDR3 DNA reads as TGCGCCAGCAGCTTGGTGGGGGGGCCCAGAGGTGAGCAGTACTTC.

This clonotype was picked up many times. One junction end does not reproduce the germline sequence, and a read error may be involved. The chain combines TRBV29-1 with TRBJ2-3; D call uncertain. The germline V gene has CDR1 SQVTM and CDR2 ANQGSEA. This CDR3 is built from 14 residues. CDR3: CSVEGQLLTDTRYF. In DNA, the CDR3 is TGCAGCGTTGAAGGCCAGCTCCTCACAGATACGCGGTATTTT.

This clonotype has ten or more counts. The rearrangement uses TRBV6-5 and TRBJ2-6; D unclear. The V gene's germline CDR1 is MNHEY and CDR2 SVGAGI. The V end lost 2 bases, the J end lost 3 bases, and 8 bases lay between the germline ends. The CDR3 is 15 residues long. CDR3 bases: TGTGCCAGCAGTTACAGGGCTGATGGGGCCAACGTCCTGACTTTC. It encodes CASSYRADGANVLTF.

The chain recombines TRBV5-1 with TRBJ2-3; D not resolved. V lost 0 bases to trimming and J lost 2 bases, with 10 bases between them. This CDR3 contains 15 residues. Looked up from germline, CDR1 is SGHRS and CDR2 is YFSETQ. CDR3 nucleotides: TGCGCCAGCAGCTTGGGGGCGGCCACCACAGATACGCAGTATTTT. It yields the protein CASSLGAATTDTQYF.

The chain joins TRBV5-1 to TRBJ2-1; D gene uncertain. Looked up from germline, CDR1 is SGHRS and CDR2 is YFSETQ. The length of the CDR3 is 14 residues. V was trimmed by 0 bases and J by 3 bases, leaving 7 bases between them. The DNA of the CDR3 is TGCGCCAGCAGCTTGGAAACAGACTACAATGAGCAGTTCTTC. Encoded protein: CASSLETDYNEQFF.

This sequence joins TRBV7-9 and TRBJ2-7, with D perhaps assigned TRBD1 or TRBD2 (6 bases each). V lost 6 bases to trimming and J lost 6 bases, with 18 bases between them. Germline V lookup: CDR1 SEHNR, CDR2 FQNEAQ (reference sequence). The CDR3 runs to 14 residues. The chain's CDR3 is CASSGQTQGGEQYF. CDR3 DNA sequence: TGTGCCAGCAGTGGACAGACACAGGGAGGCGAGCAGTACTTC.

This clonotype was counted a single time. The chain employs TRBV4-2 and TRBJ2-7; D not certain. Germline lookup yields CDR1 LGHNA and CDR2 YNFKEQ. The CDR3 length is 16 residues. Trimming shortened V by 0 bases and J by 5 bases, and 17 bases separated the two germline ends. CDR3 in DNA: TGTGCCAGCAGCCAAGAGGGTATAGCACCTTCTGACGAGCAGTACTTC. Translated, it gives CASSQEGIAPSDEQYF.

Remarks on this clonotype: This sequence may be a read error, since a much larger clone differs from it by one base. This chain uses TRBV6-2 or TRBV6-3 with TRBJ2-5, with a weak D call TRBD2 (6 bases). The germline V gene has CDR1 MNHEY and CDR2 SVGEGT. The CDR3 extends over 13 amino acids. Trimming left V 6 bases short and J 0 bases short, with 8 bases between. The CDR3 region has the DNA TGTGCCAGCAGCCGGGACTACCAAGAGACCCAGTACTTC. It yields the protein CASSRDYQETQYF.

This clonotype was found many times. The CDR3 protein is CASSEGYSNQPQHF. The CDR3 DNA reads as TGTGCCAGCAGTGAGGGGTATAGCAATCAGCCCCAGCATTTT. The chain combines TRBV2 with TRBJ1-5; unclear D gene. The CDR3 has 14 amino acids. V dropped 3 bases and J dropped 0 bases, with 6 bases sitting between them. Germline V lookup: CDR1 SNHLY, CDR2 FYNNEI.

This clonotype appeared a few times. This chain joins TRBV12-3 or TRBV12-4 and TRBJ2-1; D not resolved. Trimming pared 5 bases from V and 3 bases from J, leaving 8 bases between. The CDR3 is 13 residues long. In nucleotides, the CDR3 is TGTGCCAGCAGTCGGGTCAGCTACAATGAGCAGTTCTTC. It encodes CASSRVSYNEQFF.

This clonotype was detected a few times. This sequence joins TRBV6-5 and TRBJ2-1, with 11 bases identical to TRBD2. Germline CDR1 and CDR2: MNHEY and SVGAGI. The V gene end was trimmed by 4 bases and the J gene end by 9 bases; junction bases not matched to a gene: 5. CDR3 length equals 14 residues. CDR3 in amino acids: CASSLAGGHGEQFF. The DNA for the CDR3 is TGTGCCAGCAGTTTAGCGGGGGGGCATGGTGAGCAGTTCTTC.

CDR3 in DNA: TGTGCCAGCAGTCTCGTACGTGGCACAGATACGCAGTATTTT. This sequence encodes CASSLVRGTDTQYF. The chain uses TRBV27 and TRBJ2-3; D is unclear. Deletions cut 5 bases from V and 1 base from J, with 10 bases between. This CDR3 has 14 amino acids. From germline, CDR1 is MNHEY and CDR2 SMNVEV (reference sequence).

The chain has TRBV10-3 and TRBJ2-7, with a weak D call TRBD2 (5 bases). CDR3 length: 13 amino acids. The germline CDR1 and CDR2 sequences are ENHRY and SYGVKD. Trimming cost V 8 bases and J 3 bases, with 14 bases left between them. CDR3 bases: TGTGCCATCGCACGGAGAGAGGGCTACGAGCAGTACGTC. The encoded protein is CAIARREGYEQYV.

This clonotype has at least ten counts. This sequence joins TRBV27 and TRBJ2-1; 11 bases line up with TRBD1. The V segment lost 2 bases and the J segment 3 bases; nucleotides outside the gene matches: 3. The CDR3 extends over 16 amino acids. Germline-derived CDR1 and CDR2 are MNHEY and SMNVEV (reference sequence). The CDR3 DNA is TGTGCCAGCAGTTTAGGGGACAGGGGGTACTACAATGAGCAGTTCTTC. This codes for CASSLGDRGYYNEQFF.

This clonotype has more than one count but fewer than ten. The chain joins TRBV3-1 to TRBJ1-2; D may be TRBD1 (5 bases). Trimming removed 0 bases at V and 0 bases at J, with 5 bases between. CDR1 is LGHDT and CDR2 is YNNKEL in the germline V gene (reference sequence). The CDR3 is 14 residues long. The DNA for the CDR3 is TGTGCCAGCAGCCAAGAGGGGCCTAACTATGGCTACACCTTC. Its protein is CASSQEGPNYGYTF. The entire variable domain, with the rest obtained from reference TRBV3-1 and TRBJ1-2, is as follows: DTAVSQTPKYLVTQMGNDKSIKCEQNLGHDTMYWYKQDSKKFLKIMFSYNNKELIINETVPNRFSPKSPDKAHLNLHINSLELGDSAVYFCASSQEGPNYGYTFGSGTRLTVV.

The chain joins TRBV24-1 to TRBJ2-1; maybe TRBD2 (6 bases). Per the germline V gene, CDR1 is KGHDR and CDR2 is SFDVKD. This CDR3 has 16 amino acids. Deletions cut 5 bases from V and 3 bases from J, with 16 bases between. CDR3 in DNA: TGTGCCACCAGTGGCAGGGACGGGGGTTTCTACAATGAGCAGTTCTTC. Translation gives CATSGRDGGFYNEQFF.

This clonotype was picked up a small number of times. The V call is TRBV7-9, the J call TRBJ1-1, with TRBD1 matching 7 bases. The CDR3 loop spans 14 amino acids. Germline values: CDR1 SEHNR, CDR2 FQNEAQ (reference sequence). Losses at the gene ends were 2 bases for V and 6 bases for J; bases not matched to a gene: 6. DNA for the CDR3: TGTGCCAGCAGCTTAAGGGGGCATGTCCCTGAAGCTTTCTTT. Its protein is CASSLRGHVPEAFF.

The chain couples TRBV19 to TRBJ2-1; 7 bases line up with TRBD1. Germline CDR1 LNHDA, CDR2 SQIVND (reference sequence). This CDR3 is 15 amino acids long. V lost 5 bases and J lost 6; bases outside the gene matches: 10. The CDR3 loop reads CASSFSGTACNEQFF. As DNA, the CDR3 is TGTGCCAGTAGTTTTTCCGGGACAGCCTGCAATGAGCAGTTCTTC.

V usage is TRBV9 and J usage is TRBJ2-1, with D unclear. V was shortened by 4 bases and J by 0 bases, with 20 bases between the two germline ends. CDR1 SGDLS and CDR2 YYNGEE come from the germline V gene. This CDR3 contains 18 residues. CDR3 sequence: CASSPFPRAESSYNEQFF. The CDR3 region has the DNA TGTGCCAGCAGCCCGTTCCCTAGGGCGGAATCCTCCTACAATGAGCAGTTCTTC.

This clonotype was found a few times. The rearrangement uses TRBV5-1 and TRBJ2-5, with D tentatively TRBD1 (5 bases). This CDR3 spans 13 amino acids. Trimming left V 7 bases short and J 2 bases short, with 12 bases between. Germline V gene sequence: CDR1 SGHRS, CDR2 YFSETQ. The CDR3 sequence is CASRDSLQETQYF. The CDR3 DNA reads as TGCGCCAGCCGTGACAGCCTACAAGAGACCCAGTACTTC. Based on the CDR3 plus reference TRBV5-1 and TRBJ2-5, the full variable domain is KAGVTQTPRYLIKTRGQQVTLSCSPISGHRSVSWYQQTPGQGLQFLFEYFSETQRNKGNFPGRFSGRQFSNSRSEMNVSTLELGDSALYLCASRDSLQETQYFGPGTRLLVL.

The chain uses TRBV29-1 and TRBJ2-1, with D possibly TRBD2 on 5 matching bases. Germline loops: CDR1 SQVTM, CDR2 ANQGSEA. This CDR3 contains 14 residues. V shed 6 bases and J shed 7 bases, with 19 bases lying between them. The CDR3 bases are TGCAGCGTCCCAGCAAGAAATCGGGAAAATGAGCAGTTCTTC. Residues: CSVPARNRENEQFF.

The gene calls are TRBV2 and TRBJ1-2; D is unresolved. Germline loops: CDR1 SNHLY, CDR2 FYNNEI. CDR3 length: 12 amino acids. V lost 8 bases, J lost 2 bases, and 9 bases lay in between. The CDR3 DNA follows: TGTGCCAGCTCTGAACAGAACTATGGCTACACCTTC. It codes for CASSEQNYGYTF.

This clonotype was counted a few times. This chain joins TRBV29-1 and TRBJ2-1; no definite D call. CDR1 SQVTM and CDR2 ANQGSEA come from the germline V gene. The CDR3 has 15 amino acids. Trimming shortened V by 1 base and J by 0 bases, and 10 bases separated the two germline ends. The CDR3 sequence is CSVEVAAGSYNEQFF. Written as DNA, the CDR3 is TGCAGCGTTGAAGTTGCTGCAGGCTCCTACAATGAGCAGTTCTTC.

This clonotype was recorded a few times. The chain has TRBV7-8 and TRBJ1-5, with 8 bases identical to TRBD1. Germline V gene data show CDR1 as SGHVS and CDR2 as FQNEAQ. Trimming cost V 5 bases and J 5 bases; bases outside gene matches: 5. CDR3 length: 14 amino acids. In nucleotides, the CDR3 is TGTGCCAGCAGCCGGGGACAGGCAGATCAGCCCCAGCATTTT. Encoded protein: CASSRGQADQPQHF.

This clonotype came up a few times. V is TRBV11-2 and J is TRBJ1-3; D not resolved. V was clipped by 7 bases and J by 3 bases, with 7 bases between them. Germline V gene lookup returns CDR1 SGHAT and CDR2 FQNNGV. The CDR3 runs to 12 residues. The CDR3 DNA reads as TGTGCCAGCACCTCGGGTGGAAACACCATATATTTT. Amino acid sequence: CASTSGGNTIYF.

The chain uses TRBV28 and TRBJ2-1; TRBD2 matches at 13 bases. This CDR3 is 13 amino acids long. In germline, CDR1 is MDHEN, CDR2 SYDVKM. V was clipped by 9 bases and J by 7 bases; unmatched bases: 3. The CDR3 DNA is TGTGCCAGGGGACTAGCGGGATGGAATGAGCAGTTCTTC. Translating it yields CARGLAGWNEQFF.

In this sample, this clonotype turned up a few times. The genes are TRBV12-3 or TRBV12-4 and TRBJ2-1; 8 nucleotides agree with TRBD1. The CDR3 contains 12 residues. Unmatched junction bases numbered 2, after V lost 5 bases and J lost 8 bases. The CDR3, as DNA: TGTGCCAGCAGTAAGGACAGGGATGAGCAGTTCTTC. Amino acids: CASSKDRDEQFF.

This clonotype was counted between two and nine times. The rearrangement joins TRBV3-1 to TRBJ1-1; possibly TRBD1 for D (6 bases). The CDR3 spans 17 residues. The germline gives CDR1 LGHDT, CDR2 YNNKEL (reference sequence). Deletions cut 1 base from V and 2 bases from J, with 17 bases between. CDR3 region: CASSQVGAPPINTEAFF. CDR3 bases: TGTGCCAGCAGCCAAGTGGGGGCACCACCGATAAACACTGAAGCTTTCTTT.

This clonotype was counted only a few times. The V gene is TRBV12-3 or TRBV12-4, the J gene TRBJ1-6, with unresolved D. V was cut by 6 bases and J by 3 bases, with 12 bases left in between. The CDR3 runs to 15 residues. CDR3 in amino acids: CASSQGLSYNSPLHF. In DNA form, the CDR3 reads TGTGCCAGCAGCCAAGGACTGAGCTATAATTCACCCCTCCACTTT.

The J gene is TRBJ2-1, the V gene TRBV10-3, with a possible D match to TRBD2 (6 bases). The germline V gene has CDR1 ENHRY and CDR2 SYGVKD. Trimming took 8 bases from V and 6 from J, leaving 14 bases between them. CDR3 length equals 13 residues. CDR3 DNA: TGTGCCATCTCACTAGCTGAAGGCAATGAGCAGTTCTTC. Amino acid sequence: CAISLAEGNEQFF.

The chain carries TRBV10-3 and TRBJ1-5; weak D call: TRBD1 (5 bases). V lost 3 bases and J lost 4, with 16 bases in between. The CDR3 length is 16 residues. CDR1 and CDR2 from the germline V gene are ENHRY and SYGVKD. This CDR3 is CAISDGAGGANQPQHF. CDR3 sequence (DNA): TGTGCCATCAGTGATGGGGCAGGCGGAGCAAATCAGCCCCAGCATTTT.

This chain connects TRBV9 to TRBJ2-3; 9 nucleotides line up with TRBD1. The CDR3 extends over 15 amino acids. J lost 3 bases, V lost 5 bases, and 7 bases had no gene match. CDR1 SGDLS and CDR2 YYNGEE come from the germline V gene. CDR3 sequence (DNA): TGTGCCAGCAGTGAACAGGGGGCGGGAACAGATACGCAGTATTTT. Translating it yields CASSEQGAGTDTQYF.